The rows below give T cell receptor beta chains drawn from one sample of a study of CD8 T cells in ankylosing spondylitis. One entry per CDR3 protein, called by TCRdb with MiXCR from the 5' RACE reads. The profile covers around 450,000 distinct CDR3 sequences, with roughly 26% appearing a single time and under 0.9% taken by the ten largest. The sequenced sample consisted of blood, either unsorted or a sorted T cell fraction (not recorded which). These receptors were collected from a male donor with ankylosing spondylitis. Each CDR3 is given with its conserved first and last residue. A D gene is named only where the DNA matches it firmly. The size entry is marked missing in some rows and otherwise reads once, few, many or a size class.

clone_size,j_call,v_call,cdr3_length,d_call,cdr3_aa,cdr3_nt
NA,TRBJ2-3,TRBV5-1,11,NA,CASSGPDTQYF,TGCGCCAGCAGTGGGCCAGATACGCAGTATTTT
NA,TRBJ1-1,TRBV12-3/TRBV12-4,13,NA,CASIQGLGTEAFF,TGTGCCAGCATCCAGGGGTTGGGCACTGAAGCTTTCTTT
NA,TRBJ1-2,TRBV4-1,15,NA,CASSQEEGQGYGYTF,TGCGCCAGCAGCCAAGAGGAGGGGCAGGGCTATGGCTACACCTTC
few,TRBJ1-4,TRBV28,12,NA,CASREPNEKLFF,TGTGCCAGTCGGGAGCCTAATGAAAAACTGTTTTTT
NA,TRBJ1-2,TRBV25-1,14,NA,CASSEWGFLSGYTF,TGTGCCAGCAGTGAATGGGGGTTTTTAAGTGGCTACACCTTC
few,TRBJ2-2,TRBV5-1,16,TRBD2,CASSLTSGRNTGELFF,TGCGCCAGCAGCTTGACTAGCGGGAGGAACACCGGGGAGCTGTTTTTT
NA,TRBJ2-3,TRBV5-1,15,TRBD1,CASSLAGQGTDTQYF,TGCGCCAGCAGCTTGGCGGGACAGGGGACAGATACGCAGTATTTT
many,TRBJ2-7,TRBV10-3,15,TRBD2,CAITEQASGPYEQYF,TGTGCCATCACCGAGCAAGCTAGCGGACCTTACGAGCAGTACTTC
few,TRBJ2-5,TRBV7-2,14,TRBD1,CASRNDRAGETQYF,TGTGCCAGCAGGAATGACAGGGCGGGAGAGACCCAGTACTTC
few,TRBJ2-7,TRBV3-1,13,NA,CASSQGDRYEQYF,TGTGCCAGCAGCCAAGGAGATCGGTACGAGCAGTACTTC
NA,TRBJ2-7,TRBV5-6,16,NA,CASSGNGWGASYEQYF,TGTGCCAGCAGCGGGAATGGGTGGGGGGCCTCCTACGAGCAGTACTTC
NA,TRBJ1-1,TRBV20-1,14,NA,CSARNRNLNTEAFF,TGCAGTGCTAGAAACAGGAACTTGAACACTGAAGCTTTCTTT
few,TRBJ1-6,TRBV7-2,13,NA,CASTTTTGSPLHF,TGTGCCAGCACGACGACCACGGGTTCACCCCTCCACTTT
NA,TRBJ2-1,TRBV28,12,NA,CASSFGTREQFF,TGTGCCAGCAGTTTCGGCACCAGGGAGCAGTTCTTC
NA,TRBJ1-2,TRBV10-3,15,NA,CAISESIQGGNGYTF,TGTGCCATCAGTGAGTCGATTCAGGGAGGCAATGGCTACACCTTC
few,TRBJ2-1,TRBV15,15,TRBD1,CATQITGGSYNEQFF,TGTGCCACCCAGATAACAGGGGGCTCCTACAATGAGCAGTTCTTC
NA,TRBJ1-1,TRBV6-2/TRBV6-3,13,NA,CASRSTGLGKAFF,TGTGCCAGCAGGTCTACAGGGCTCGGGAAAGCTTTCTTT
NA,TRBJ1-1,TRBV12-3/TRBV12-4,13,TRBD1,CASSFRGRVGAFF,TGTGCCAGCAGTTTCAGGGGGCGCGTAGGAGCTTTCTTT
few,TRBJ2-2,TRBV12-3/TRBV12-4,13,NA,CASSRYYGGELFF,TGTGCCAGCAGCCGATACTACGGCGGGGAGCTGTTTTTT
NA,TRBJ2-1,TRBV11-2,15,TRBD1,CASSARTGNYNEQFF,TGTGCCAGCAGCGCCCGGACAGGGAATTACAATGAGCAGTTCTTC
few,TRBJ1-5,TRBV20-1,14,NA,CSAYSDRSNQPQHF,TGCAGTGCTTACTCCGACCGTAGCAATCAGCCCCAGCATTTT
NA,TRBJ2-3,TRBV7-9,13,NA,CASSLRTANTQYF,TGTGCCAGCAGCCTCCGGACGGCCAATACGCAGTATTTT
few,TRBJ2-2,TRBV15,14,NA,CATRRDLGAGELFF,TGTGCCACCAGGCGGGACCTGGGGGCCGGGGAGCTGTTTTTT
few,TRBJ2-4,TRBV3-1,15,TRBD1,CASSQWDRDKNIQYF,TGTGCCAGCAGCCAATGGGACAGGGACAAAAACATTCAGTACTTC
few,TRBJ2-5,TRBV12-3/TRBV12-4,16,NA,CASSLRSAGRKETQYF,TGTGCCAGCAGTTTACGTTCGGCGGGGAGAAAAGAGACCCAGTACTTC
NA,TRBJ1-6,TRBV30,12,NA,CAWSVPVSPLHF,TGTGCCTGGAGTGTACCGGTTTCACCCCTCCACTTT
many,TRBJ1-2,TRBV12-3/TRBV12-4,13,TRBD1,CASGTAANYGYTF,TGTGCCAGCGGGACAGCAGCTAACTATGGCTACACCTTC
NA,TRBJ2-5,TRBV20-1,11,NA,CSVTLSEAQYF,TGCAGTGTTACACTCTCCGAGGCCCAGTACTTC
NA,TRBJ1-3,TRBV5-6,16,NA,CASSFRQGVSGNTIYF,TGTGCCAGCAGCTTTAGGCAGGGTGTCTCTGGAAACACCATATATTTT
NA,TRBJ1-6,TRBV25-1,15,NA,CASSSQIAGNSPLHF,TGTGCCAGCAGTAGCCAGATAGCGGGTAATTCACCCCTCCACTTT
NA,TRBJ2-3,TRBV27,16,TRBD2,CASSLRLAGGSDTQYF,TGTGCCAGCAGTTTAAGACTAGCGGGAGGGTCGGATACGCAGTATTTT
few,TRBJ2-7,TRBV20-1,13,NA,CSAKAGTYYEQYF,TGCAGTGCTAAAGCAGGGACTTACTACGAGCAGTACTTC
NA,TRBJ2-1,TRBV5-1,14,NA,CASSLEGVGDEQFF,TGCGCCAGCAGCTTGGAGGGCGTGGGGGATGAGCAGTTCTTC
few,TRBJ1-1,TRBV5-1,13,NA,CASSGTWNTEAFF,TGCGCCAGCAGCGGGACGTGGAACACTGAAGCTTTCTTT
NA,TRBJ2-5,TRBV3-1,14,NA,CASSRRGYQETQYF,TGTGCCAGCAGTCGGCGGGGATACCAAGAGACCCAGTACTTC
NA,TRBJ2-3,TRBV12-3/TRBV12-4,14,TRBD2,CASRLGGEVDTQYF,TGTGCCAGCAGGCTTGGGGGGGAGGTCGATACGCAGTATTTT
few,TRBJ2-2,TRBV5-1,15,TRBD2,CASSLSGRQTGELFF,TGCGCCAGCAGCCTTAGCGGGAGACAGACCGGGGAGCTGTTTTTT
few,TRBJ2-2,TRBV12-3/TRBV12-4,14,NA,CASSFGGYTGELFF,TGTGCCAGCAGTTTCGGGGGATACACCGGGGAGCTGTTTTTT
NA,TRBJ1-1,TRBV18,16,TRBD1,CASSLDRGSDLAEAFF,TGTGCCAGCTCACTGGACAGGGGTTCGGACTTGGCTGAAGCTTTCTTT
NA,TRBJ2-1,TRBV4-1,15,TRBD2,CASSQGTSSYNEQFF,TGCGCCAGCAGCCAAGGGACTAGCTCCTACAATGAGCAGTTCTTC
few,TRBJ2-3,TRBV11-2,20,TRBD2,CASSFGQWNLAGGLADTQYF,TGTGCCAGCAGCTTTGGACAGTGGAATTTAGCGGGAGGCCTCGCAGATACGCAGTATTTT
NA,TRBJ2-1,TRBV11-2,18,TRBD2,CASSLPLLAGDRRNEQFF,TGTGCCAGCAGCCTTCCCCTTCTAGCGGGAGACAGAAGGAATGAGCAGTTCTTC
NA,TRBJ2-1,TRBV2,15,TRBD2,CASSGLADLSYEQFF,TGTGCCAGCAGTGGCCTAGCGGACCTTTCGTATGAGCAGTTCTTC
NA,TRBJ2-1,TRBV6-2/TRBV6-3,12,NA,CASSRTLHEQFF,TGTGCCAGCAGCCGGACCCTCCATGAGCAGTTCTTC
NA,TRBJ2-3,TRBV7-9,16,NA,CASSLFARSSTDTQYF,TGTGCCAGCAGCTTATTCGCGAGATCTAGCACAGATACGCAGTATTTT
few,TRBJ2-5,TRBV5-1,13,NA,CASSISFQETQYF,TGCGCCAGCAGCATTAGCTTTCAAGAGACCCAGTACTTC
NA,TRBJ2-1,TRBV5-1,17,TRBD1,CASSPGQGGSVDNEQFF,TGCGCCAGCAGCCCGGGACAGGGGGGGAGTGTGGACAATGAGCAGTTCTTC
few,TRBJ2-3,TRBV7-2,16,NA,CASSFWRDLLTDTQYF,TGTGCCAGCAGCTTCTGGCGGGATTTGCTCACAGATACGCAGTATTTT
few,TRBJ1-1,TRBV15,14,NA,CATSRVGVNTEAFF,TGTGCCACCAGCAGAGTTGGGGTGAACACTGAAGCTTTCTTT
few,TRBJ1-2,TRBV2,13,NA,CASRGTFNYGYTF,TGTGCCAGCAGAGGGACATTTAACTATGGCTACACCTTC
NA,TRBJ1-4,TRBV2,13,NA,CASSGEGETKLFF,TGTGCCAGCAGTGGCGAGGGTGAGACAAAACTGTTTTTT
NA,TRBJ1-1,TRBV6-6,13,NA,CASASRGNTEAFF,TGTGCCAGCGCCTCCAGAGGGAACACTGAAGCTTTCTTT
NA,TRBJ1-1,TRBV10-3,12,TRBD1,CAIRRTGDEAFF,TGTGCCATCAGGAGGACAGGCGATGAAGCTTTCTTT
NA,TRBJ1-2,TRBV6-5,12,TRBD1,CASRGTAYGYTF,TGTGCCAGCAGGGGGACAGCCTATGGCTACACCTTC